This T cell receptor (beta chain) was recovered during a study of human T cells and chemical hapten exposure. Study-wide points: Donors' alopecia may make their immune response differ from healthy people's. Patch test scores rose with PT1 expanded TCR counts, a positive correlation.

This clonotype has just a few counts. Its antigen is not known. Germline CDR1 is WNHNN and CDR2 is SYGVQD (reference sequence). The junction had 2 bases not matched to a gene; V was cut back by 9 bases and J by 6 bases. The CDR3 consists of 10 residues. The time point here: pre-sensitization, week 0. Treatment given: therapeutic diphenylcyclopropenone sensitization with weekly scalp DPC. Each CDR3 protein is one row after TCRdb ran MiXCR on the RACE reads. Of roughly 100,000 distinct CDR3 sequences in the sample, 12% were seen once. The receptor was isolated from a woman in her 50s with alopecia areata. Some clones in this sample may be carry-over from other donors' samples. The chain employs TRBV10-1 and TRBJ2-7; the match to TRBD1 covers 7 bases. The material was whole blood, obtained in connection with sensitization to the hapten diphenylcyclopropenone (DPC). This CDR3 reads CARNRGEQYF. DNA of the CDR3: TGCGCCAGGAACAGGGGCGAGCAGTACTTC.